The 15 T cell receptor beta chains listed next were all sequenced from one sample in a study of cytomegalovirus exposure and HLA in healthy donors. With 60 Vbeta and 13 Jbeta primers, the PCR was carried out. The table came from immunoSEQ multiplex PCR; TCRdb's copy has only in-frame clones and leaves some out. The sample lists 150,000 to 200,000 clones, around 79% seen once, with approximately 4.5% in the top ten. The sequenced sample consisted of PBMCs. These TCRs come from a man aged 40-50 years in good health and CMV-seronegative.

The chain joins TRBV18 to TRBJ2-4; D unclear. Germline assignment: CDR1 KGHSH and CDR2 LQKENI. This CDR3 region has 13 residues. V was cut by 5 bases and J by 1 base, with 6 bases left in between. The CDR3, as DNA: TGTGCCAGCTCAGAGAGGGCCAAAAACATTCAGTACTTC. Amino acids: CASSERAKNIQYF. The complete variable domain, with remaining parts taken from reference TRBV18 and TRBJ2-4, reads NAGVMQNPRHLVRRRGQEARLRCSPMKGHSHVYWYRQLPEEGLKFMVYLQKENIIDESGMPKERFSAEFPKEGPSILRIQQVVRGDSAAYFCASSERAKNIQYFGAGTRLSVL.

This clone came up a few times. DNA of the CDR3: TGTGCCAGCACCCCCCTCGGCAGGGACGAGCAGTACTTC. It codes for CASTPLGRDEQYF. The chain employs TRBV2 and TRBJ2-7; tentative D call: TRBD1 (5 bases). V was clipped by 7 bases and J by 5 bases, with 15 bases between them. The CDR3 is 13 residues long. Germline V lookup: CDR1 SNHLY, CDR2 FYNNEI.

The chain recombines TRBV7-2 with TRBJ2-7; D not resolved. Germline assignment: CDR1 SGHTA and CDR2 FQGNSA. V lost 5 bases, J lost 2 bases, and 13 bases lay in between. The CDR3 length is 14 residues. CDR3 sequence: CASSPIWATYEQYF. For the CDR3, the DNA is TGTGCCAGCAGCCCAATATGGGCGACCTACGAGCAGTACTTC.

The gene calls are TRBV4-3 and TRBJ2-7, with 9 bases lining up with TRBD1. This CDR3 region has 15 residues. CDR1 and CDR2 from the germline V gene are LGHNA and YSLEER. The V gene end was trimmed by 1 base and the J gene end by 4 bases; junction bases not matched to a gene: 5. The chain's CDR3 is CASSQGRDRVYEQYF. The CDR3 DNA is TGCGCCAGCAGCCAAGGTAGGGACAGGGTGTACGAGCAGTACTTC.

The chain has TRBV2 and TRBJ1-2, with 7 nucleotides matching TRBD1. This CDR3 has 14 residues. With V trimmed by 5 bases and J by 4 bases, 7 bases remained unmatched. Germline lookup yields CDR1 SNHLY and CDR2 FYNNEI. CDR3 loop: CASSTGTDIYGYTF. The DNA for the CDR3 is TGTGCCAGCAGTACCGGGACAGACATCTATGGCTACACCTTC.

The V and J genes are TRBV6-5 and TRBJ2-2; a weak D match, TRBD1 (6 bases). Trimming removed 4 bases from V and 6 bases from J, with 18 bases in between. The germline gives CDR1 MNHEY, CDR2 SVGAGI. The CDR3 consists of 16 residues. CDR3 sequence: CASSLDQGFLAGELFF. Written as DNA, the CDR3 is TGTGCCAGCAGTTTAGACCAGGGGTTTCTTGCCGGGGAGCTGTTTTTT.

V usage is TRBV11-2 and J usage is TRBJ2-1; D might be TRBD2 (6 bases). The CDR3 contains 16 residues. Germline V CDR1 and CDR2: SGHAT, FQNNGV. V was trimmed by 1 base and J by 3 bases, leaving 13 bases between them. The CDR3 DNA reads TGTGCCAGCAGCTTAGGACCGGGGGTGGGCTACAATGAGCAGTTCTTC. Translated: CASSLGPGVGYNEQFF.

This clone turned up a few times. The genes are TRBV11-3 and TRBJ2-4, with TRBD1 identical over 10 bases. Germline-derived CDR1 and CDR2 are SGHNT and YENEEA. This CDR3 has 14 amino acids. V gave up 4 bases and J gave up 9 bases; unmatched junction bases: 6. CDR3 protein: CASSSRDRGGIQYF. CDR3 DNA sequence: TGTGCCAGCAGCTCTCGGGACAGGGGTGGCATTCAGTACTTC.

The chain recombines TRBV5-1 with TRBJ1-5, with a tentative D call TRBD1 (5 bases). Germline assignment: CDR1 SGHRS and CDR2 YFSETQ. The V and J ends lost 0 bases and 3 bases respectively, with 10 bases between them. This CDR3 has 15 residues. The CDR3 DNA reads TGCGCCAGCAGCTTGGGTCAGGGTTACAATCAGCCCCAGCATTTT. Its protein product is CASSLGQGYNQPQHF. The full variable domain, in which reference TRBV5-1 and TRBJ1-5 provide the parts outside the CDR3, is KAGVTQTPRYLIKTRGQQVTLSCSPISGHRSVSWYQQTPGQGLQFLFEYFSETQRNKGNFPGRFSGRQFSNSRSEMNVSTLELGDSALYLCASSLGQGYNQPQHFGDGTRLSIL.

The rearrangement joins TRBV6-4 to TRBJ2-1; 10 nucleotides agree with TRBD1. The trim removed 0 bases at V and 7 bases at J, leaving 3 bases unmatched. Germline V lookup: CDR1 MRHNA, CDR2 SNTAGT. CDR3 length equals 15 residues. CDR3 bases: TGTGCCAGCAGTGACTCGGGGACAGGGGCAAATGAGCAGTTCTTC. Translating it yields CASSDSGTGANEQFF.

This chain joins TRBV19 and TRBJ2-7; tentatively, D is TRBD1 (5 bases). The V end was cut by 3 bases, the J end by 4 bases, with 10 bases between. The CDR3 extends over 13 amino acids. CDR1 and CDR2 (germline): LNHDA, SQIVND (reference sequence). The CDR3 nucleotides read TGTGCCAGTAGTATTAACAGGATTTACGAGCAGTACTTC. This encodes CASSINRIYEQYF.

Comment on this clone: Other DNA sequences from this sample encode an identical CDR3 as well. CDR3 region: CASSDPYNQPQHF. The CDR3 nucleotides are TGTGCCAGCAGTGACCCGTACAATCAGCCCCAGCATTTT. J is TRBJ1-5 and V is TRBV6-1; D is uncertain. Germline V gene data show CDR1 as MNHNS and CDR2 as SASEGT. CDR3 length: 13 residues. V gave up 3 bases and J gave up 3 bases, with 6 bases separating them.

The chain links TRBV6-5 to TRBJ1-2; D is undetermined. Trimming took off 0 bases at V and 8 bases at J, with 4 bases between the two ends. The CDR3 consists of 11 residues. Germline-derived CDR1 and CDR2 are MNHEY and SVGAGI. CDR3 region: CASSYSSGYTF. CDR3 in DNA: TGTGCCAGCAGTTACTCGAGCGGCTACACCTTC.

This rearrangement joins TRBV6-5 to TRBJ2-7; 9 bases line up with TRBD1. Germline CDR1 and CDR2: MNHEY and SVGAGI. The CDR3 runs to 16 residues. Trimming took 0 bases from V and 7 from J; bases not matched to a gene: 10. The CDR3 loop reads CASSYSPTTGGGEQYF. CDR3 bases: TGTGCCAGCAGTTACTCTCCGACGACAGGGGGTGGAGAGCAGTACTTC.

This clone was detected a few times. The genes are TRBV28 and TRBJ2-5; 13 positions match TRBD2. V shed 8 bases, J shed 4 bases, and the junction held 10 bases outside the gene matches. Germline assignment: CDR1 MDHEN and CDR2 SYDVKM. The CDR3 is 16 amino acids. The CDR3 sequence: CASSAPGLAGLETQYF. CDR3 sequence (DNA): TGTGCCAGCTCCGCCCCGGGACTAGCGGGGTTAGAGACCCAGTACTTC.